This record looks at one T cell receptor beta chain sequence and its context. The ends lost 6 bases at V and 0 bases at J; junction bases unmatched: 1. The germline gives CDR1 ENHRY, CDR2 SYGVKD. There are 15 residues in the CDR3. The sample is drawn from a study of cytomegalovirus exposure and HLA in healthy donors. PCR primers comprised 60 Vbeta and 13 Jbeta primers. This table comes from immunoSEQ multiplex PCR, and its TCRdb copy is limited to in-frame clones, with some not included. The table has about 100,000 clones, 60% to 75% seen once. Sequenced sample: PBMCs. This sequence was found in a woman in her 70s in good health and CMV-seropositive. This chain joins TRBV10-3 and TRBJ1-4; 10 bases are shared with TRBD1. The CDR3 protein is CAIRGTGATNEKLFF. DNA for the CDR3: TGTGCCATCAGGGGGACAGGGGCAACTAATGAAAAACTGTTTTTT.